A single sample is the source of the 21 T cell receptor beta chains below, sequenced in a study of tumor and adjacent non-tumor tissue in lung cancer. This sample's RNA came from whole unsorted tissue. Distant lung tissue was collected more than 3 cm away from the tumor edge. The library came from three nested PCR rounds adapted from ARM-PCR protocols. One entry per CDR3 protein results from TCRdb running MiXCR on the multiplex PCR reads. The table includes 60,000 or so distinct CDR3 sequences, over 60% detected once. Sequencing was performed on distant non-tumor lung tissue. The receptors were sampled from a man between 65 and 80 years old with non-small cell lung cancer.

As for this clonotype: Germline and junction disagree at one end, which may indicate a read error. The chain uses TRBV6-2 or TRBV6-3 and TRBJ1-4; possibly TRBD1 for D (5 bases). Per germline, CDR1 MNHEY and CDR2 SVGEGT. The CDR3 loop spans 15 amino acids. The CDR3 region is CTSRKEGAGLEKLFF. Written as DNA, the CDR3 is TGTACCAGCAGGAAAGAAGGGGCCGGACTTGAAAAACTGTTTTTT.

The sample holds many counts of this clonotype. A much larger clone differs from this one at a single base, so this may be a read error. DNA of the CDR3: TGTGCCAGCAGGCCGTCCACTAGCGGGGCCCCACTTGAGCAGTTCTTC. It translates to CASRPSTSGAPLEQFF. The V and J genes are TRBV11-2 and TRBJ2-1; TRBD2 matches 10 bases. Trimming cost V 6 bases and J 9 bases; bases outside gene matches: 14. The germline V gene encodes CDR1 SGHAT and CDR2 FQNNGV. The CDR3 has 16 amino acids.

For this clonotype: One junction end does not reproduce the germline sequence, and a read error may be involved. CDR3 sequence: CSARKADVGTNYDYTF. The CDR3 coding sequence is TGCAGTGCTAGAAAGGCGGACGTTGGGACTAACTATGACTACACCTTC. The chain joins TRBV20-1 to TRBJ1-2; the D gene is possibly TRBD1 (5 bases). Germline V gene sequence: CDR1 DFQATT, CDR2 SNEGSKA (reference sequence). The CDR3 has 16 residues.

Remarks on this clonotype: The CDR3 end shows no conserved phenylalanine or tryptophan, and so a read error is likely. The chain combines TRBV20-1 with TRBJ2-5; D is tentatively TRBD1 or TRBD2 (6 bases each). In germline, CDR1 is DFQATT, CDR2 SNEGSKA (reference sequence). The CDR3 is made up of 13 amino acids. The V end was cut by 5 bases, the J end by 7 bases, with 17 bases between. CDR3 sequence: CSAGTLGGVTQYL. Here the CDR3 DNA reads TGCAGTGCTGGGACCCTGGGGGGCGTGACCCAGTACTTA.

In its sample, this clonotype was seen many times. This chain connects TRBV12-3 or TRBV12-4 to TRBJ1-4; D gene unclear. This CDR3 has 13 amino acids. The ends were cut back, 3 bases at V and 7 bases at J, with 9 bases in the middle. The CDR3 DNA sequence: TGTGCCAGCAGTTTCGAGTCTCGTGAAAAACTGTTTTTT. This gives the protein CASSFESREKLFF.

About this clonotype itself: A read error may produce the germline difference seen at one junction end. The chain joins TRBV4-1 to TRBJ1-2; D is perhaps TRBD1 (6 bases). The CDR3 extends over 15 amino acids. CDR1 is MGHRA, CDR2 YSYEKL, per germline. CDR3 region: CASSQDLDRNYGYTF. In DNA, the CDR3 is TGCGCCAGCAGCCAAGACCTGGACAGAAACTACGGCTACACCTTC.

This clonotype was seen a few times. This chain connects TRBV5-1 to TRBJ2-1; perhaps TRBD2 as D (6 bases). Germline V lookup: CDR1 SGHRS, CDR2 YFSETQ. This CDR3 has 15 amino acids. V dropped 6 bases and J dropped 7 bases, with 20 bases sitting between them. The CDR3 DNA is TGCGCCAGCACCCCCTTGGAACGGGAGAAGAATGAGCAGTTCTTC. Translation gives CASTPLEREKNEQFF. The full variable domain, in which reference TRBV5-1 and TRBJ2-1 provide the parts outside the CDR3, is KAGVTQTPRYLIKTRGQQVTLSCSPISGHRSVSWYQQTPGQGLQFLFEYFSETQRNKGNFPGRFSGRQFSNSRSEMNVSTLELGDSALYLCASTPLEREKNEQFFGPGTRLTVL.

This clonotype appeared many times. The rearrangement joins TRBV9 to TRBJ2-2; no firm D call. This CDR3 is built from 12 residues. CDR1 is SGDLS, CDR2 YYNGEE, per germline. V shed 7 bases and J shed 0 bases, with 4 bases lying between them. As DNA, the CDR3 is TGTGCCAGCCGTCCGAACACCGGGGAGCTGTTTTTT. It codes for CASRPNTGELFF.

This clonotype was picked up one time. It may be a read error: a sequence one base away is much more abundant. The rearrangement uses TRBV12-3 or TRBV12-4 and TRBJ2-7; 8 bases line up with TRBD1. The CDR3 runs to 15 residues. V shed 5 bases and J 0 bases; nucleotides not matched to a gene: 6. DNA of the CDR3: TGTGCCAGCAGTGCCTGGGACAGGAGCTCCTACGAGCAGTACTTC. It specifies CASSAWDRSSYEQYF.

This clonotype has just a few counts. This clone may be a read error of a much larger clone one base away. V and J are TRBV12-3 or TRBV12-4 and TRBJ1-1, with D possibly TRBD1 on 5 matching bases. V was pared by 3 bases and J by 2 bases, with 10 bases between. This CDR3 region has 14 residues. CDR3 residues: CASSFGDGNTEAFF. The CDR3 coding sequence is TGTGCCAGCAGTTTCGGGGACGGAAACACTGAAGCTTTCTTT.

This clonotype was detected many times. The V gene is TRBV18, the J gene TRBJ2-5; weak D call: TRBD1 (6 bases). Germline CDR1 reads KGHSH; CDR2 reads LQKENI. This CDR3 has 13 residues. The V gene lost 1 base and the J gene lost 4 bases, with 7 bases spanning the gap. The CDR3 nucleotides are TGTGCCAGCTCACCACGAGGGGGAGAGACCCAGTACTTC. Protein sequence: CASSPRGGETQYF. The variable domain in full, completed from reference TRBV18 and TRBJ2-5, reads NAGVMQNPRHLVRRRGQEARLRCSPMKGHSHVYWYRQLPEEGLKFMVYLQKENIIDESGMPKERFSAEFPKEGPSILRIQQVVRGDSAAYFCASSPRGGETQYFGPGTRLLVL.

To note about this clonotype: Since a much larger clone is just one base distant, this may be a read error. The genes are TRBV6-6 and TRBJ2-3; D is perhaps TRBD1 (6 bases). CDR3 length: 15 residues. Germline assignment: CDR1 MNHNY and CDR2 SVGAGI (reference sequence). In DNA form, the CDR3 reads TGTGCCGGCAGTTCTGGACAGTTAGGTGCAGATACGCAGTATTTT. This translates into CAGSSGQLGADTQYF.

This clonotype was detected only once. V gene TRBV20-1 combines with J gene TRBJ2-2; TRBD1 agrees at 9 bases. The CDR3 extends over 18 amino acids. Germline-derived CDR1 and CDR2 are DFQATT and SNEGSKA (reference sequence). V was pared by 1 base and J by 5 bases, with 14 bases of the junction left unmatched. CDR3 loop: CSARVVPDRGELTGELFF. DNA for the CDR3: TGCAGTGCTAGAGTGGTTCCGGACAGGGGCGAGCTAACCGGGGAGCTGTTTTTT.

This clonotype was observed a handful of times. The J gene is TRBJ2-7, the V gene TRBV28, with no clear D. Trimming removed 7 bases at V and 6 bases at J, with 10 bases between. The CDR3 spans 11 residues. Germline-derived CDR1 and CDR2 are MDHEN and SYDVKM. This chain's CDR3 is CASTYLGEQYF. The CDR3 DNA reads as TGTGCCAGCACGTACCTTGGCGAGCAGTACTTC.

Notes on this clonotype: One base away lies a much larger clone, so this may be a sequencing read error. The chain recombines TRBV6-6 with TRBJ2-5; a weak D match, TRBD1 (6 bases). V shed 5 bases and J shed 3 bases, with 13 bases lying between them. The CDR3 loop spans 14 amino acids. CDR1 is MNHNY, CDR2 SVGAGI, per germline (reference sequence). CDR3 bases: TGTGCCAGCAGTCCACAGGGTGTGGAAGAGACCCAGTACTTC. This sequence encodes CASSPQGVEETQYF.

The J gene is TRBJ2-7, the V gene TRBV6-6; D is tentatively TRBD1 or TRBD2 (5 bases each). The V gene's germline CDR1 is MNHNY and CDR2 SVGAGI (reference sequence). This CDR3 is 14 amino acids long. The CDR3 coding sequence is TGTGTCGGCCGGGGCCCAGGTTACCTACTTGAGCAGTACTTC. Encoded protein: CVGRGPGYLLEQYF.

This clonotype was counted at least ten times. CDR3 residues: CASRAGTGELFF. In DNA, the CDR3 is TGTGCCAGCAGAGCTGGAACCGGGGAGCTGTTTTTT. The chain has TRBV7-8 and TRBJ2-2; D is unresolved. The germline gives CDR1 SGHVS, CDR2 FQNEAQ. V was clipped by 6 bases and J by 5 bases, with 7 bases between them. This CDR3 has 12 residues.

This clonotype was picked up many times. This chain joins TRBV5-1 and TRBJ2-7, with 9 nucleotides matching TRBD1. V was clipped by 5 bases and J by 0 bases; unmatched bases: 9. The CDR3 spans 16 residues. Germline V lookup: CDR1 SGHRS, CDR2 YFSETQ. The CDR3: CASSKTGTGYSYEQYF. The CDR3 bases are TGCGCCAGCAGTAAAACCGGGACAGGGTACTCCTACGAGCAGTACTTC.

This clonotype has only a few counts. The CDR3 nucleotides read TGCGCCAGCAGCTTGGAGAGCTCCTACAATGAGCAGTTCTTC. It yields the protein CASSLESSYNEQFF. The chain recombines TRBV5-1 with TRBJ2-1; D is undetermined. In germline, CDR1 is SGHRS, CDR2 YFSETQ. The CDR3 has 14 residues. Trimming removed 0 bases from V and 0 bases from J, with 4 bases in between. Supplemented by reference TRBV5-1 and TRBJ2-1, the full variable domain reads KAGVTQTPRYLIKTRGQQVTLSCSPISGHRSVSWYQQTPGQGLQFLFEYFSETQRNKGNFPGRFSGRQFSNSRSEMNVSTLELGDSALYLCASSLESSYNEQFFGPGTRLTVL.

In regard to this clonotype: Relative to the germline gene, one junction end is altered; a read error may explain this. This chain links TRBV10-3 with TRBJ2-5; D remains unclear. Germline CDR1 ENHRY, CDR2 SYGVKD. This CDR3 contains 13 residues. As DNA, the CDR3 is TGTACCATCAGTGAAAGAAGCCAAGAGACTCAGTACTTC. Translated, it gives CTISERSQETQYF.

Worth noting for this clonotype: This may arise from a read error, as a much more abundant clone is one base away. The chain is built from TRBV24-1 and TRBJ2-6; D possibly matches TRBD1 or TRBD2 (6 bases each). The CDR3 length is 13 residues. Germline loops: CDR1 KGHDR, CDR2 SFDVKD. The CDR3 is CASGALGANALTF. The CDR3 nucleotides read TGTGCCTCGGGGGCGCTCGGGGCCAACGCCCTGACTTTC.